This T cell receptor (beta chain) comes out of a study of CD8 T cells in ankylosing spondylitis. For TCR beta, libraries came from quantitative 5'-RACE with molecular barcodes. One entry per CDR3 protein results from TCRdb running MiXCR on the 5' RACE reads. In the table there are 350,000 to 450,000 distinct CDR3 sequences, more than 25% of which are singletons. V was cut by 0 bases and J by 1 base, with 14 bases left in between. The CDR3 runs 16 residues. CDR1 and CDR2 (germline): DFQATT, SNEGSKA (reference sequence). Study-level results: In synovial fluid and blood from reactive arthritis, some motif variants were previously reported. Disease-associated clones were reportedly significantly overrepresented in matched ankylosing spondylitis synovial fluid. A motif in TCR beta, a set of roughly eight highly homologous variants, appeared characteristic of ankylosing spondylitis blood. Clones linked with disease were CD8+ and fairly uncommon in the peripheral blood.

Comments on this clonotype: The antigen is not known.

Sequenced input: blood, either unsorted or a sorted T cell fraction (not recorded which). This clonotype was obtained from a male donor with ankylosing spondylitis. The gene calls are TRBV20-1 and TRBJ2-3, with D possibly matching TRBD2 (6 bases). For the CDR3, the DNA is TGCAGTGCTAGAGATTCCCGGGGGACCCGCACAGATACGCAGTATTTT. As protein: CSARDSRGTRTDTQYF.